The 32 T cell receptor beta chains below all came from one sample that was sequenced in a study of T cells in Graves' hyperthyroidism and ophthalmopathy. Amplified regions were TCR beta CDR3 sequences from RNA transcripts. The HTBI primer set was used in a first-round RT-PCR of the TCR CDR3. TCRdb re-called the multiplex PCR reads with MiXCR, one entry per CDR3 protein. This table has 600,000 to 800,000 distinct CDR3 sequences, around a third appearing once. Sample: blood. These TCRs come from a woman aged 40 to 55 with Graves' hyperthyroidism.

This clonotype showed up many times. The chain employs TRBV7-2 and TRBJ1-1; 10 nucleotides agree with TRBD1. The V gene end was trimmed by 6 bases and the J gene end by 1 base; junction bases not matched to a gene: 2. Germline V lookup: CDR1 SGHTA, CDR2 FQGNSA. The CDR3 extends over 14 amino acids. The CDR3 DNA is TGTGCCAGCAGGGGGGACAGGGGGAACACTGAAGCTTTCTTT. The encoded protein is CASRGDRGNTEAFF.

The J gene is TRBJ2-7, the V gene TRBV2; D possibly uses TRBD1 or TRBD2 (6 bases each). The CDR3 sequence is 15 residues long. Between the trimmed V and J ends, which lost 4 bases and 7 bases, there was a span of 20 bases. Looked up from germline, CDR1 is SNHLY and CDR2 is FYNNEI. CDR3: CASSVEGGTAEEQYF. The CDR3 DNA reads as TGTGCCAGCAGTGTCGAGGGGGGAACCGCAGAGGAGCAGTACTTC.

CDR3 DNA: TGCAGTGCTAGAGTACCCCAAACACTTAACACTGAAGCTTTCTTT. This sequence encodes CSARVPQTLNTEAFF. The chain recombines TRBV20-1 with TRBJ1-1; D is ambiguous. CDR3 length: 15 amino acids. The germline CDR1 and CDR2 sequences are DFQATT and SNEGSKA (reference sequence). The V and J ends lost 1 base and 2 bases respectively, with 14 bases between them.

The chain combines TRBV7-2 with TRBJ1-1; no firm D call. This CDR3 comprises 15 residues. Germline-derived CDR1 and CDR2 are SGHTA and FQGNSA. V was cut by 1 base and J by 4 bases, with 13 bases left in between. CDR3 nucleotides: TGTGCCAGCAGCTTAGTTCCAGAAGGCCGCACTGAAGCTTTCTTT. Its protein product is CASSLVPEGRTEAFF.

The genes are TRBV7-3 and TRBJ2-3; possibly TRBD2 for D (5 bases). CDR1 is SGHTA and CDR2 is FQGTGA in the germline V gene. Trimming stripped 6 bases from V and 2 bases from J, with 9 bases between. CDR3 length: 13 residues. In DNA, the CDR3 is TGTGCCAGCAGGGTCGACTACACAGATACGCAGTATTTT. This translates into CASRVDYTDTQYF.

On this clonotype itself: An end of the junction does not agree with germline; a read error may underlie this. The CDR3 region is CASSLRFGLTQETQYF. DNA for the CDR3: TGTGCTAGCAGCTTACGGTTCGGACTAACACAAGAGACCCAGTACTTC. V gene TRBV7-7 combines with J gene TRBJ2-5; D might be TRBD2 (6 bases). Germline V gene lookup returns CDR1 SSHAT and CDR2 FNYEAQ (reference sequence). There are 16 residues in the CDR3.

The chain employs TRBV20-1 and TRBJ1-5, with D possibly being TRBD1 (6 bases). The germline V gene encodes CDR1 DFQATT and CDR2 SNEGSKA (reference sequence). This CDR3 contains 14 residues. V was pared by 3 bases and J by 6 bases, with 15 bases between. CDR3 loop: CSASLGGGGQPQHF. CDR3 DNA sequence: TGCAGTGCTAGCCTGGGGGGGGGCGGTCAGCCCCAGCATTTT.

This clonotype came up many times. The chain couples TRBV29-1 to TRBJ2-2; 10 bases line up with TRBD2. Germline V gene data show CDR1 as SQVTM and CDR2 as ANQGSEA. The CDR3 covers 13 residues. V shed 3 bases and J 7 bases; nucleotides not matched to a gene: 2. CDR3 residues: CSVESSGSGELFF. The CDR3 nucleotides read TGCAGCGTTGAGTCTAGCGGGAGCGGGGAGCTGTTTTTT.

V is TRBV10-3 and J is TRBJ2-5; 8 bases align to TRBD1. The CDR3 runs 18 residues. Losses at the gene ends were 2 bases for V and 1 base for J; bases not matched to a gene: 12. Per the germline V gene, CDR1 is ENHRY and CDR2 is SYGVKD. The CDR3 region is CAISEKVDRDGLQETQYF. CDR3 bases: TGTGCCATCAGTGAGAAAGTGGACAGGGACGGACTCCAAGAGACCCAGTACTTC.

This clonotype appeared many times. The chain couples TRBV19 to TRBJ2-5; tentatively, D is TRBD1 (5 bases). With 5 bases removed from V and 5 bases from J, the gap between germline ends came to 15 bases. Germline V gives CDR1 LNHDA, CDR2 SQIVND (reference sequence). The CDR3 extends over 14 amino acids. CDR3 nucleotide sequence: TGTGCCAGTAGTCCCCGGACAAGTTCGGAGACCCAGTACTTC. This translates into CASSPRTSSETQYF.

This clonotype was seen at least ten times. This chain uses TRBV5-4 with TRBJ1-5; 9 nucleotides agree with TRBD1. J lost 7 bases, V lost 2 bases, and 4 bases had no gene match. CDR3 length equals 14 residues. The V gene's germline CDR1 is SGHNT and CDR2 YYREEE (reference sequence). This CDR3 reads CASSLQGAEQPQHF. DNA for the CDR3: TGTGCCAGCAGCTTACAGGGGGCTGAGCAGCCCCAGCATTTT. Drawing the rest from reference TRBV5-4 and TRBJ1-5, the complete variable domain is ETGVTQSPTHLIKTRGQQVTLRCSSQSGHNTVSWYQQALGQGPQFIFQYYREEENGRGNFPPRFSGLQFPNYSSELNVNALELDDSALYLCASSLQGAEQPQHFGDGTRLSIL.

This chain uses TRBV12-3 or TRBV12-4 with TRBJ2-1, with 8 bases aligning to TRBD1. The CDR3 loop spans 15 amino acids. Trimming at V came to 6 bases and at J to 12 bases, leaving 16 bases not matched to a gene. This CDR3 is CASSRQGLGVQGQFF. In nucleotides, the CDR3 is TGTGCCAGCAGCCGACAGGGGCTGGGCGTCCAGGGGCAGTTCTTC.

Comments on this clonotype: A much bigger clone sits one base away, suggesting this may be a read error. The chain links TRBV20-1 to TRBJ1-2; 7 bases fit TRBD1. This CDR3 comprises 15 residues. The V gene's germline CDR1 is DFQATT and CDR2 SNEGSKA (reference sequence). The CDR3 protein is CGARDVTGENYGYTF. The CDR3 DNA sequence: TGCGGTGCTAGAGATGTCACAGGGGAAAACTATGGCTACACCTTC.

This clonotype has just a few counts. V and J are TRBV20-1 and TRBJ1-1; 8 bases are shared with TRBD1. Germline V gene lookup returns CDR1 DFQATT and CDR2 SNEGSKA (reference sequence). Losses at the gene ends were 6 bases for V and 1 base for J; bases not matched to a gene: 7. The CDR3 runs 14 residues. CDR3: CSAIKGQANTEAFF. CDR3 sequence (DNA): TGCAGTGCGATAAAGGGACAGGCGAACACTGAAGCTTTCTTT.

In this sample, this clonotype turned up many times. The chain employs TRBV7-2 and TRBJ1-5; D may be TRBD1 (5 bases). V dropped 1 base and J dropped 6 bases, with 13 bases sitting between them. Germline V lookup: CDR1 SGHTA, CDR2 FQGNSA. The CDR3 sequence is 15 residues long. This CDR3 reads CASSLVMGGGQPQHF. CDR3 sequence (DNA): TGTGCCAGCAGCTTAGTAATGGGGGGGGGTCAGCCCCAGCATTTT. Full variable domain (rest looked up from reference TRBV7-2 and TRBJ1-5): GAGVSQSPSNKVTEKGKDVELRCDPISGHTALYWYRQSLGQGLEFLIYFQGNSAPDKSGLPSDRFSAERTGGSVSTLTIQRTQQEDSAVYLCASSLVMGGGQPQHFGDGTRLSIL.

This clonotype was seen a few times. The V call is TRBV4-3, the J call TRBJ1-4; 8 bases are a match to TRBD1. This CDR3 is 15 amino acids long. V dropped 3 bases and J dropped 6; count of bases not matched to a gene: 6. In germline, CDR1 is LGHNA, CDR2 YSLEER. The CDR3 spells CASSQGDRPDEKLFF. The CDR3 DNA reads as TGCGCCAGCAGCCAGGGGGACAGGCCGGATGAAAAACTGTTTTTT.

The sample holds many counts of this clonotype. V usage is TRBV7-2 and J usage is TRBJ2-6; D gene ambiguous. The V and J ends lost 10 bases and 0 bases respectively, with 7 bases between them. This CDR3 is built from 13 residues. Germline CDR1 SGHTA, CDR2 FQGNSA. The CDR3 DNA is TGTGCCACCCAACCCTCTGGGGCCAACGTCCTGACTTTC. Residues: CATQPSGANVLTF.

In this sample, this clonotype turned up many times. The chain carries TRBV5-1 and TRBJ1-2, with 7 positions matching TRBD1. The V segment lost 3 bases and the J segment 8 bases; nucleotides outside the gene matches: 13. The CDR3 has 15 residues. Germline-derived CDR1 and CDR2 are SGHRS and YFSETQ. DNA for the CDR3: TGCGCCAGCAGCTACACAGGGGCGCGCGAGGAAGGCTACACCTTC. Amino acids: CASSYTGAREEGYTF.

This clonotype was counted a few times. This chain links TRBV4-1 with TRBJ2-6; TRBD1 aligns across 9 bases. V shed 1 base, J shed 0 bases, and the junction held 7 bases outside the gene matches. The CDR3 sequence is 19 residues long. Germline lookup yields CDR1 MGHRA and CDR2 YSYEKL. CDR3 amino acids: CASSQAGTGLSSGANVLTF. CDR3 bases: TGCGCCAGCAGCCAAGCTGGGACAGGGTTGAGCTCTGGGGCCAACGTCCTGACTTTC.

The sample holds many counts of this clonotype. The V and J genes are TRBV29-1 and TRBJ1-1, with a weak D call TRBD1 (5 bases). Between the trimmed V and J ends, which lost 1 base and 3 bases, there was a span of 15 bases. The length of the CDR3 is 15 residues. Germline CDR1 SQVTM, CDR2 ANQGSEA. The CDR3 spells CSVEAQAERDTEAFF. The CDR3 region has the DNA TGCAGCGTTGAAGCACAGGCAGAACGTGACACTGAAGCTTTCTTT.

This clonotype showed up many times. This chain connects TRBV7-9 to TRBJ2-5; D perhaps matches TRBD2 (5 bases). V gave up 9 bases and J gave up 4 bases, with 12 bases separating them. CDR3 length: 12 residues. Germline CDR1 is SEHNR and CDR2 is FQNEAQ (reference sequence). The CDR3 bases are TGTGCCAGTCATCGGAGGTCAGAGACCCAGTACTTC. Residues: CASHRRSETQYF.

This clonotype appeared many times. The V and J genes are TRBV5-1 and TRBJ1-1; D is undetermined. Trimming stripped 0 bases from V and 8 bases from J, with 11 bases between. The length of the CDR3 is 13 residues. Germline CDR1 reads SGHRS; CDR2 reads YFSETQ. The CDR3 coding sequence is TGCGCCAGCAGCTTGGAAGTGAGTAGAGAAGCTTTCTTT. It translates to CASSLEVSREAFF.

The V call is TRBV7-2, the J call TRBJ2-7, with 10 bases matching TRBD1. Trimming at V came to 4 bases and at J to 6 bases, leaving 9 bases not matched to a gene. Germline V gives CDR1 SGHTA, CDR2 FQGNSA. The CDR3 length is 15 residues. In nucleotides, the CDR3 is TGTGCCAGCAGCTACCGGGGACAGGGGCCCCTCGAGCAGTACTTC. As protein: CASSYRGQGPLEQYF.

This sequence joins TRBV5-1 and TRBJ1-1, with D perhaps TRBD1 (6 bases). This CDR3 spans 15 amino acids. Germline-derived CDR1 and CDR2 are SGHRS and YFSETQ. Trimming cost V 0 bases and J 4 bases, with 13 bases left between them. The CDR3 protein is CASSLGGGQATEAFF. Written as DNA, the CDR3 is TGCGCCAGCAGCTTGGGGGGGGGCCAGGCCACTGAAGCTTTCTTT.

The CDR3 nucleotides read TGTGCCAGTAGTATAGGTCGGCCAGGGGAGCTGTTTTTT. Translated: CASSIGRPGELFF. The V gene is TRBV19, the J gene TRBJ2-2; D is ambiguous. CDR3 length: 13 amino acids. Germline V lookup: CDR1 LNHDA, CDR2 SQIVND (reference sequence). V lost 1 base, J lost 8 bases, and 8 bases lay in between.

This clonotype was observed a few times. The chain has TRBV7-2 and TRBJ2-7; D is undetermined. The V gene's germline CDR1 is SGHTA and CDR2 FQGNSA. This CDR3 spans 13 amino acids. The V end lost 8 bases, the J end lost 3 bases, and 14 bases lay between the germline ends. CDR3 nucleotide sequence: TGTGCCAGCTCACCTTACAGACTCTACGAGCAGTACTTC. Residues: CASSPYRLYEQYF.

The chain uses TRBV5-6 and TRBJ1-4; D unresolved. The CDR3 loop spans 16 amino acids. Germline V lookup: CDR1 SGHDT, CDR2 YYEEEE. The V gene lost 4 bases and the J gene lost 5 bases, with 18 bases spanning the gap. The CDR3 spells CASSQSAADRNEKLFF. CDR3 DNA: TGTGCCAGCAGCCAATCGGCGGCGGACCGAAATGAAAAACTGTTTTTT.

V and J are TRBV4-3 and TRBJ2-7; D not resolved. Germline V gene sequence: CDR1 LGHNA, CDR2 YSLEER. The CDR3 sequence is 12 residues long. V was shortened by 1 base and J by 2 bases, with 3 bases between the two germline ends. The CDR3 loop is CASSQAAYEQYF. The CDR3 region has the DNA TGCGCCAGCAGCCAAGCGGCCTACGAGCAGTACTTC.

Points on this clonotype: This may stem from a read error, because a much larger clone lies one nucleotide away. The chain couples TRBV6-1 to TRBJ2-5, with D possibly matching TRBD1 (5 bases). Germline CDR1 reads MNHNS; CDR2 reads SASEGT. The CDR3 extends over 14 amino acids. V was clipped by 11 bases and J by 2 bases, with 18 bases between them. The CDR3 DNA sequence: TGTGCCTGCACTCCGCCAGGGCCACAAGAGACCCAGTACTTC. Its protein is CACTPPGPQETQYF.

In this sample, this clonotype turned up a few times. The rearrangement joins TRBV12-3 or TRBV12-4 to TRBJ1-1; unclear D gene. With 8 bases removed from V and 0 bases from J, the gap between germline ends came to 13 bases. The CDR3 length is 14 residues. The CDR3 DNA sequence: TGTGCCAGCTCACCACCGCAGGTGAACACTGAAGCTTTCTTT. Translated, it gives CASSPPQVNTEAFF.

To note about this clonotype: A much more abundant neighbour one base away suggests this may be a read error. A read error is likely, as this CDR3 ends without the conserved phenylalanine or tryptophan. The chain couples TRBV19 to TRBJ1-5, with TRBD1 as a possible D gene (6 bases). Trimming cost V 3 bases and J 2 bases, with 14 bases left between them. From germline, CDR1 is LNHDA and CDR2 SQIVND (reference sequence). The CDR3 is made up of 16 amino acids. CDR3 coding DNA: TGTGCCAGTAGTATTGGGTACAGGGCGCGCAATCAGCCCCAGCATCTT. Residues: CASSIGYRARNQPQHL.

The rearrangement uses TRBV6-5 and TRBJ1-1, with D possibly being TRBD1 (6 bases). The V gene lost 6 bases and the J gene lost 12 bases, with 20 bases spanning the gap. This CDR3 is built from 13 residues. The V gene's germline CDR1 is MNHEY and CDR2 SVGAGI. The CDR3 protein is CASRETGPPVSFF. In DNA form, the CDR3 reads TGTGCCAGCAGAGAAACAGGGCCACCGGTTTCTTTCTTT.